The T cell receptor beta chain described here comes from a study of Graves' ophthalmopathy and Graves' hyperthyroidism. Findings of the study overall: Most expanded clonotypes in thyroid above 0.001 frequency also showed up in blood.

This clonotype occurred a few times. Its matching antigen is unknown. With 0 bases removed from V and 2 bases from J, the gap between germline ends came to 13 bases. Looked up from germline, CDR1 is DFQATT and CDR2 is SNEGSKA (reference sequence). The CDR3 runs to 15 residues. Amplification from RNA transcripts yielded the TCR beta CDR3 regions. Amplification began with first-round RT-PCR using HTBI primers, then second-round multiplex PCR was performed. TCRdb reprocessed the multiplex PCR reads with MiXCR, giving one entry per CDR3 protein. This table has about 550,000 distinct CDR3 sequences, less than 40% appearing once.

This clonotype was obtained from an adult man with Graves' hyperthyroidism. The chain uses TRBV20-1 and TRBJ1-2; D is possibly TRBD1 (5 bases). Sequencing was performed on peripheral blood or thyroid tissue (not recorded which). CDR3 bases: TGCAGTGCTAGAGATCTAGCCGGGACGAACTATGGCTACACCTTC. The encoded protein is CSARDLAGTNYGYTF.